What follows is one T cell receptor (beta chain) and its context. High-throughput TCR beta sequencing covered peripheral CD8+ and CD4+ T cells. TEMRA cells were FACS-enriched and CD8+ and CD4+ T cells negatively isolated. The germline gives CDR1 LGHNA, CDR2 YSLEER. V was cut by 2 bases and J by 2 bases, with 12 bases left in between. The CDR3 runs 15 residues. The data belong to a study of CD8 T cells in Susac syndrome. Random hexamers were used to reverse transcribe the RNA input (roughly 0.5 to 1 ug). MiXCR, run by TCRdb on the immunoSEQ multiplex PCR reads, gives a single entry per CDR3 protein. Of under 200,000 distinct CDR3 sequences in the sample, approximately 95% were seen once.

Sample: CD4+ T cells from PBMCs. This TCR came from a human donor in good health. The gene calls are TRBV4-3 and TRBJ2-5; maybe TRBD1 (6 bases). CDR3 nucleotide sequence: TGCGCCAGCAGCCAAAATCAGGGGTTTCAAGAGACCCAGTACTTC. This encodes CASSQNQGFQETQYF.